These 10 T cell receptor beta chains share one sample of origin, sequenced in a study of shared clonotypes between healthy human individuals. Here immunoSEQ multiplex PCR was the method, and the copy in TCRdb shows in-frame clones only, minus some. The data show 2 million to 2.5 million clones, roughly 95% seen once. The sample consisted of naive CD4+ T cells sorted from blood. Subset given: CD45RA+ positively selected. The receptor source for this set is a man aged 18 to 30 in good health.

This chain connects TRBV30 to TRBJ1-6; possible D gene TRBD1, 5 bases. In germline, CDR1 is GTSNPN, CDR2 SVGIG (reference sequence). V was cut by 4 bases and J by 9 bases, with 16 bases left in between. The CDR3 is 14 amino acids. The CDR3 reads CAWKSDGAGSPLHF. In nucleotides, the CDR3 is TGTGCCTGGAAGTCGGACGGGGCGGGTTCACCCCTCCACTTT.

The CDR3 loop is CASSIETGVNEKLFF. CDR3 DNA: TGTGCCAGCAGCATCGAAACAGGGGTTAATGAAAAACTGTTTTTT. The rearrangement uses TRBV9 and TRBJ1-4, with 7 bases identical to TRBD1. The CDR3 has 15 amino acids. V was pared by 4 bases and J by 4 bases, with 7 bases of the junction left unmatched. Germline V gene data show CDR1 as SGDLS and CDR2 as YYNGEE.

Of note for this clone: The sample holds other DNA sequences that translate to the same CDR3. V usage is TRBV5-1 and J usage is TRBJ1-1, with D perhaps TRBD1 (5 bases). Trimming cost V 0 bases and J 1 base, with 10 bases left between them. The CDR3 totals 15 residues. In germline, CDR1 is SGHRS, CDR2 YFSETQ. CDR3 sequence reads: CASSLGGTTNTEAFF. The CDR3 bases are TGCGCCAGCAGCTTGGGGGGGACTACGAACACTGAAGCTTTCTTT.

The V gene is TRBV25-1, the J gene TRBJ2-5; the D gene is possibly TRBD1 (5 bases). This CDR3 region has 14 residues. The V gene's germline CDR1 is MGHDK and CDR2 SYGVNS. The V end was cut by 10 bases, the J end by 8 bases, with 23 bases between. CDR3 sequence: CAIEVGRPYPTQYF. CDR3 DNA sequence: TGTGCCATCGAAGTGGGGCGGCCGTATCCAACCCAGTACTTC.

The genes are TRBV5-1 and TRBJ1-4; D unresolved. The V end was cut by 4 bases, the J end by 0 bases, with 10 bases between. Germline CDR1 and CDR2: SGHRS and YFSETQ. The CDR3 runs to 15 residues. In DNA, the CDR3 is TGCGCCAGCAGCCCAGACACCTCAACTAATGAAAAACTGTTTTTT. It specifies CASSPDTSTNEKLFF.

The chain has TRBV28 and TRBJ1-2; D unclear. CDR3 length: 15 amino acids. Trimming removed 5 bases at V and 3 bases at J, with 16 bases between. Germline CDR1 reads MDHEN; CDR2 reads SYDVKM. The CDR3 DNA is TGTGCCAGCAGTCCTGGTCCCCCGGCGGACTATGGCTACACCTTC. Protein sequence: CASSPGPPADYGYTF.

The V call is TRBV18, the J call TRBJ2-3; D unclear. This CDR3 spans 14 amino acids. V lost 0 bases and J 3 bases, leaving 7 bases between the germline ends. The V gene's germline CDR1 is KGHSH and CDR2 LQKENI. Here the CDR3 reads CASSPPSQTDTQYF. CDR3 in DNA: TGTGCCAGCTCACCACCTTCACAAACAGATACGCAGTATTTT.

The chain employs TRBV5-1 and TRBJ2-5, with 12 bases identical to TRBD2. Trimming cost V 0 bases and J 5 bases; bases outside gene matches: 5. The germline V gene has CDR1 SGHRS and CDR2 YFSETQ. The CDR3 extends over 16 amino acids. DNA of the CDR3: TGCGCCAGCAGCTTGGCCCCTAGCGGGGGGGTTGAGACCCAGTACTTC. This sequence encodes CASSLAPSGGVETQYF.

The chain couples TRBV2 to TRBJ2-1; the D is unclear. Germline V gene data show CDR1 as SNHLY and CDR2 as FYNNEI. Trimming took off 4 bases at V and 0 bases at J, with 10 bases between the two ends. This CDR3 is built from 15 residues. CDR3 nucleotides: TGTGCCAGCAGTGTCATGGGAAGCTCCTACAATGAGCAGTTCTTC. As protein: CASSVMGSSYNEQFF.

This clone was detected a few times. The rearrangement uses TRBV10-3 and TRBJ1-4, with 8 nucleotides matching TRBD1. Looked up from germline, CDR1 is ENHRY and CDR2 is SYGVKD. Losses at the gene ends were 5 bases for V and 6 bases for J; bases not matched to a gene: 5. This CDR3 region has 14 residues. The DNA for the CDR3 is TGTGCCATCAGTCCGACAGGGGATTATGAAAAACTGTTTTTT. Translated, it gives CAISPTGDYEKLFF.